The 11 T cell receptor beta chains listed next were all sequenced from one sample in a study of T cell responses to AZD1222 COVID-19 vaccine. The data were produced by immunoSEQ multiplex PCR, yet TCRdb's version contains in-frame clones alone and is incomplete. This table holds roughly 150,000 clones, 90% found once. Sequences were derived from peripheral blood, sampled 28 days after the second AZD1222 dose. The receptors were gathered from an adult who received the AZD1222 COVID-19 vaccine.

This rearrangement joins TRBV11-2 to TRBJ2-1; 8 bases are a match to TRBD2. Germline V gene lookup returns CDR1 SGHAT and CDR2 FQNNGV. This CDR3 comprises 13 residues. The junction had 5 bases not matched to a gene; V was cut back by 6 bases and J by 7 bases. The CDR3 region is CASRGLGKNEQFF. The CDR3 DNA reads as TGTGCCAGCAGGGGACTAGGTAAGAATGAGCAGTTCTTC.

The V call is TRBV7-2, the J call TRBJ1-2, with a possible D match to TRBD1 (6 bases). The germline V and J ends were trimmed by 5 bases and 3 bases, with 28 bases remaining between them. Germline assignment: CDR1 SGHTA and CDR2 FQGNSA. The CDR3 spans 19 residues. The CDR3 protein is CASSVTDSFRARGYYGYTF. In nucleotides, the CDR3 is TGTGCCAGCAGCGTAACCGACTCTTTCCGGGCCAGGGGTTACTATGGCTACACCTTC.

CDR3 residues: CASSLGPGAGEEETQYF. The CDR3 DNA reads TGTGCCAGCAGCTTAGGCCCAGGGGCGGGAGAAGAAGAGACCCAGTACTTC. The chain is built from TRBV7-9 and TRBJ2-5; D is perhaps TRBD2 (7 bases). Germline CDR1 reads SEHNR; CDR2 reads FQNEAQ (reference sequence). Trimming took off 1 base at V and 3 bases at J, with 18 bases between the two ends. The CDR3 extends over 17 amino acids.

This clone has a single count. The chain combines TRBV4-2 with TRBJ1-4; D might be TRBD1 (6 bases). Germline V CDR1 and CDR2: LGHNA, YNFKEQ. Trimming removed 3 bases at V and 2 bases at J, with 10 bases between. CDR3 size: 15 residues. The CDR3 DNA sequence: TGTGCCAGCAGCCAGCAGGGGCTCACTAATGAAAAACTGTTTTTT. Protein: CASSQQGLTNEKLFF.

The chain employs TRBV11-1 and TRBJ1-1; D unresolved. This CDR3 contains 13 residues. The germline V gene encodes CDR1 SGHAT and CDR2 FQDESV (reference sequence). Trimming removed 0 bases at V and 2 bases at J, with 4 bases between. As DNA, the CDR3 is TGTGCCAGCAGCTTAGCGGGCAACACTGAAGCTTTCTTT. It specifies CASSLAGNTEAFF. The entire variable domain, with the rest obtained from reference TRBV11-1 and TRBJ1-1, is as follows: EAEVAQSPRYKITEKSQAVAFWCDPISGHATLYWYRQILGQGPELLVQFQDESVVDDSQLPKDRFSAERLKGVDSTLKIQPAELGDSAMYLCASSLAGNTEAFFGQGTRLTVV.

The chain joins TRBV7-9 to TRBJ2-1; 7 nucleotides line up with TRBD2. V lost 5 bases to trimming and J lost 5 bases; unmatched junction nucleotides: 6. The CDR3 spans 14 residues. Germline CDR1 is SEHNR and CDR2 is FQNEAQ (reference sequence). CDR3 protein: CASSPGGFHNEQFF. The CDR3 DNA reads as TGTGCCAGCAGCCCCGGGGGGTTCCACAATGAGCAGTTCTTC.

V gene TRBV4-1 combines with J gene TRBJ1-2; TRBD1 matches at 7 bases. The J segment lost 8 bases and the V segment lost 4 bases, leaving 10 bases of the junction unmatched. CDR3 length equals 14 residues. Per the germline V gene, CDR1 is MGHRA and CDR2 is YSYEKL. CDR3: CASSLDRALGGYTF. The CDR3, as DNA: TGCGCCAGCAGCCTCGACAGGGCCCTGGGGGGCTACACCTTC.

The CDR3 spells CASSPTELYEQYF. The CDR3 region has the DNA TGTGCCAGCTCACCAACAGAGCTCTACGAGCAGTACTTC. The rearrangement links TRBV18 to TRBJ2-7, with D unclear. V gave up 2 bases and J gave up 3 bases, with 8 bases separating them. This CDR3 contains 13 residues. CDR1 and CDR2 (germline): KGHSH, LQKENI.

The V call is TRBV12-3 or TRBV12-4, the J call TRBJ2-7; D not resolved. This CDR3 is built from 12 residues. Trimming shortened V by 2 bases and J by 2 bases, and 4 bases separated the two germline ends. As DNA, the CDR3 is TGTGCCAGCAGTTTACATACCTACGAGCAGTACTTC. Its translation: CASSLHTYEQYF.

The CDR3 DNA reads TGCGCCAGCAGCCAAGATTGGCTGGTCGGGGCAGATACGCAGTATTTT. Protein sequence: CASSQDWLVGADTQYF. This sequence joins TRBV4-1 and TRBJ2-3; TRBD2 is a possible D gene (5 bases). In germline, CDR1 is MGHRA, CDR2 YSYEKL. The V end lost 0 bases, the J end lost 4 bases, and 14 bases lay between the germline ends. CDR3 size: 16 residues.

The chain carries TRBV11-2 and TRBJ1-2; no clear D. CDR1 is SGHAT, CDR2 FQNNGV, per germline. The CDR3 is 15 residues long. The germline V and J ends were trimmed by 0 bases and 6 bases, with 14 bases remaining between them. CDR3 sequence reads: CASSLDPMPVDGYTF. The CDR3 nucleotides are TGTGCCAGCAGCTTAGATCCTATGCCGGTCGATGGCTACACCTTC.